The rows below give T cell receptor beta chains drawn from one sample of a study of T-cell memory formation after mild COVID-19. One entry per CDR3 protein, called by TCRdb with MiXCR from the 5' RACE reads. The sample contains tens of thousands of distinct CDR3 sequences, 15% to 20% of which appear only once. Input material: PBMCs or a T cell subset sorted from them (not recorded which). The receptors derive from an adult woman who had mild COVID-19 (a few samples of this study predate the infection). Cell type and time point are not known. The CDR3 runs from the conserved cysteine through the conserved F or W. D genes are given only for firm matches. A clone size is listed for some rows: how often the clone was seen (once, few, many), or a class if it is expanded.

D gene	clone size	V gene	J gene	CDR3 DNA	CDR3 protein
-	-	TRBV4-2	TRBJ2-7	TGTGCCAGCAGCCAAGAGCTTCCGCCAAACTACGAGCAGTACTTC	CASSQELPPNYEQYF
TRBD2	few	TRBV6-5	TRBJ2-2	TGTGCCAGCAGTTCCGGGACTAGCGGGGGGAGAAAAACCGGGGAGCTGTTTTTT	CASSSGTSGGRKTGELFF
-	-	TRBV5-6	TRBJ1-1	TGTGCCAGCTCTGGGGGGGTAGAAGGGTTTGCAGCTGAAGCTTTCTTT	CASSGGVEGFAAEAFF
-	-	TRBV12-3/TRBV12-4	TRBJ2-3	TGTGCCAGCACCCACCGGGCGTCAGATACGCAGTATTTT	CASTHRASDTQYF
-	few	TRBV6-1	TRBJ1-5	TGTGCCAGCAGTGAAGATGAGTATAGCAATCAGCCCCAGCATTTT	CASSEDEYSNQPQHF
-	few	TRBV10-3	TRBJ2-3	TGTGCCATCGGTGACAAGGCAGATACGCAGTATTTT	CAIGDKADTQYF
-	-	TRBV20-1	TRBJ2-1	TGCAGTGCTAGACGACCTCTCCCCGGGTTAGGGAATGAGCAGTTCTTC	CSARRPLPGLGNEQFF
-	-	TRBV4-1	TRBJ1-5	TGCGCCAGCAGCCAAGAGAACAGATTCAATCAGCCCCAGCATTTT	CASSQENRFNQPQHF
TRBD1	-	TRBV7-2	TRBJ1-6	TGTGCCAGCAGTACCTATCGGGACAGGGGTTCACCCCTCCACTTT	CASSTYRDRGSPLHF
TRBD1	-	TRBV9	TRBJ2-7	TGTGCCAGCAGCGTAGATGAACAGGGGGCGGCCTACGAGCAGTACTTC	CASSVDEQGAAYEQYF
TRBD2	-	TRBV24-1	TRBJ2-1	TGTGCCACCAGTGATTCCGCCCTCCGGGGCGCGGGAGGCTACAATGAGCAGTTCTTC	CATSDSALRGAGGYNEQFF
TRBD2	many	TRBV5-1	TRBJ2-1	TGCGCCAGCAGCTTGTCTCTAGCGGGCGACTCCTACAATGAGCAGTTCTTC	CASSLSLAGDSYNEQFF
-	-	TRBV4-3	TRBJ2-1	TGCGCCAGCAGCCAGGCCGGGTCTTTAAATGAGCAGTTCTTC	CASSQAGSLNEQFF
-	-	TRBV20-1	TRBJ1-4	TGCAGTGCTAGAGGGAAGGGGTCCGAACTGTTTTTT	CSARGKGSELFF
TRBD1	many	TRBV4-3	TRBJ2-7	TGCGCCAGCAGCCAAGTTGGGGACAGCTCCTACGAGCAGTACTTC	CASSQVGDSSYEQYF
-	-	TRBV5-1	TRBJ2-4	TGCGCCAGCAGATTGGTTGAAGGGAACCTAGCCAAAAACATTCAGTACTTC	CASRLVEGNLAKNIQYF
TRBD1	-	TRBV7-8	TRBJ1-5	TGTGCCAGCAGCTTAGGACAGGGCCAGCCCCAGCATTTT	CASSLGQGQPQHF
-	many	TRBV15	TRBJ2-7	TGTGCCACCAGCCGAACCAGGACAGCCTACGAGCAGTACTTC	CATSRTRTAYEQYF
-	-	TRBV7-9	TRBJ1-5	TGTGCCAGCAGCTCCGGGGAAGGGATCAGCAATCAGCCCCAGCATTTT	CASSSGEGISNQPQHF
TRBD1	-	TRBV6-5	TRBJ1-1	TGTGCCAGCAGTCCCCAGGGGGCTGAAGCTTTCTTT	CASSPQGAEAFF
-	-	TRBV5-1	TRBJ2-5	TGCGCCAGCAGTCCGGCCGACTCGTACCAAGAGACCCAGTACTTC	CASSPADSYQETQYF
TRBD2	-	TRBV5-1	TRBJ2-1	TGCGCCAGCAGCTTCACTAGCGGGGGGCCGATGGGTTTCAATGAGCAGTTCTTC	CASSFTSGGPMGFNEQFF
-	many	TRBV7-9	TRBJ1-2	TGTGCCAGCAGCGCTCTCCCCCTGACAGACAACTATGGCTACACCTTC	CASSALPLTDNYGYTF
-	-	TRBV15	TRBJ2-7	TGTGCCACCAGCAGAGTCAGGGCGAGGGACGAGCAGTACTTC	CATSRVRARDEQYF
-	-	TRBV5-5	TRBJ1-5	TGTGCCAGCAGCCCCGGGGACCGAGGGAATCAGCACCAGCATTTT	CASSPGDRGNQHQHF
TRBD1	-	TRBV12-3/TRBV12-4	TRBJ2-5	TGTGCCAGCAGCTCTACAGGGGAACGAGAGACCCAGTACTTC	CASSSTGERETQYF
-	few	TRBV20-1	TRBJ2-6	TGCAGTGCTCCCCGACAGGACTTCCACTCTGGGGCCAACGTCCTGACTTTC	CSAPRQDFHSGANVLTF
-	few	TRBV15	TRBJ2-1	TGTGCCACCAGCAGAGATCGCGGGTTCTCCTACAATGAGCAGTTCTTC	CATSRDRGFSYNEQFF
-	-	TRBV20-1	TRBJ1-5	TGCAGTGCTGGTAGGTGGGATCAGCCCCAGCATTTT	CSAGRWDQPQHF
TRBD1	many	TRBV5-1	TRBJ2-3	TGCGCCAGCAGCTTGGCCGGGACAGGCACAGATACGCAGTATTTT	CASSLAGTGTDTQYF
TRBD1	-	TRBV7-9	TRBJ1-2	TGTGCCAGCAGCCCCCCTGGGCGGGACAGGCGGTATGGCTACACCTTC	CASSPPGRDRRYGYTF
-	few	TRBV20-1	TRBJ2-7	TGCAGTGCTCGTGACTACGGGGGTTCCAGCTCCTACGAGCAGTACTTC	CSARDYGGSSSYEQYF
-	-	TRBV5-1	TRBJ2-3	TGCGCCAGCAGCCTGGATGGAACCACAGATACGCAGTATTTT	CASSLDGTTDTQYF
TRBD1	-	TRBV7-9	TRBJ2-1	TGTGCCAGCAGCTCCCTTCCGGGACAGGGTCTGCATGAGCAGTTCTTC	CASSSLPGQGLHEQFF
-	-	TRBV6-5	TRBJ2-6	TGTGCCAGCAGCTACGGATCGTGGGGCGCTGGGGCCAACGTCCTGACTTTC	CASSYGSWGAGANVLTF
TRBD1	-	TRBV5-1	TRBJ2-1	TGCGCCAGCAGCAGGGGGACAGATCCGGGAAACTACAATGAGCAGTTCTTC	CASSRGTDPGNYNEQFF
-	few	TRBV19	TRBJ2-7	TGTGCCAGTAGTATAGAGGCCAGTCTCTCCTACGAGCAGTACTTC	CASSIEASLSYEQYF
-	few	TRBV7-6	TRBJ2-3	TGTGCCAGCAGCTTAGGCGACTTCCGCACAGATACGCAGTATTTT	CASSLGDFRTDTQYF
-	few	TRBV9	TRBJ1-6	TGTGCCAGCGGGGGTTCACCCCTCCACTTT	CASGGSPLHF
-	-	TRBV29-1	TRBJ1-1	TGCAGCGTAGACGGCGGTTCTCTCAGGCGAGAATCAAGCACTGAAGCTTTCTTT	CSVDGGSLRRESSTEAFF
TRBD2	few	TRBV20-1	TRBJ2-1	TGCAGTGCTTTCTCGGGACTAGCGGTTGGTAATGAGCAGTTCTTC	CSAFSGLAVGNEQFF